This T cell receptor (beta chain) came from a study of blood T cell repertoires in COVID-19. Overall study context: COVID-19 samples from acute and convalescent phases originated in the United States, Italy and Spain. Nucleic acid was either cDNA or gDNA, and it came from T cells, B-cell-depleted T cells, or PBMCs.

As handled by the study authors: Estimation of nucleated cell counts was performed using reference gene primer amplification. This table comes from immunoSEQ multiplex PCR, and its TCRdb copy is limited to in-frame clones, with some not included. From that table come the V and J calls and clone size; the DNA was used to work out D and trimming. The sample carries 50,000 to 70,000 clones, more than 65% recorded once. Per the germline V gene, CDR1 is MNHEY and CDR2 is SVGAGI. This CDR3 has 14 amino acids. Trimming pared 6 bases from V and 7 bases from J, leaving 16 bases between. This chain uses TRBV6-5 with TRBJ1-5; D uncertain. This clonotype was sampled from a woman aged 60-75 years with acute or convalescent COVID-19. The sample comprised peripheral blood. The CDR3 protein is CASRTGLPDQPQHF. Here the CDR3 DNA reads TGTGCCAGCAGGACGGGTCTTCCCGACCAGCCCCAGCATTTT.